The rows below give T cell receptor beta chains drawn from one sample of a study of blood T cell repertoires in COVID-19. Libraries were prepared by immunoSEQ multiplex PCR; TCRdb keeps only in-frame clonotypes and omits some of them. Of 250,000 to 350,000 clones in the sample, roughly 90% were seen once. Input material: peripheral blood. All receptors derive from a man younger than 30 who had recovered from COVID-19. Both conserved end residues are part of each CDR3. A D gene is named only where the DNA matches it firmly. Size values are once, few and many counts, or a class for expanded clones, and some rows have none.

DNA: TGTGCCAGCAGCGGGCGGACTAGCGGGGTCCAAGAGACCCAGTACTTC
CDR3: CASSGRTSGVQETQYF
D: TRBD2
J: TRBJ2-5
length: 16
size: once
V: TRBV7-9

DNA: TGTGCCAGCAGCTTCACCCCACTTCCGGGGGACACCATATATTTT
CDR3: CASSFTPLPGDTIYF
D: -
J: TRBJ1-3
length: 15
size: -
V: TRBV5-4

DNA: TGTGCCAGCAGCTCCGGACAGGCGGGTAATGAAAAACTGTTTTTT
CDR3: CASSSGQAGNEKLFF
D: TRBD1
J: TRBJ1-4
length: 15
size: once
V: TRBV5-5

DNA: TGCAGCGTTGAATCCGGACGAGGGGGCACCTACGAGCAGTACTTC
CDR3: CSVESGRGGTYEQYF
D: TRBD1
J: TRBJ2-7
length: 15
size: -
V: TRBV29-1

DNA: TGTGCCACCAGCAGAGATAGACTAAACACTGAAGCTTTCTTT
CDR3: CATSRDRLNTEAFF
D: -
J: TRBJ1-1
length: 14
size: few
V: TRBV15

DNA: TGCGCCAGCAGCCAAGAAGACTCCGACGGGAGTGAGCAGTTCTTC
CDR3: CASSQEDSDGSEQFF
D: -
J: TRBJ2-1
length: 15
size: -
V: TRBV4-1

DNA: TGCGCCAGCAGCCTGCACAGGGCGAGTCAGCCCCAGCATTTT
CDR3: CASSLHRASQPQHF
D: -
J: TRBJ1-5
length: 14
size: -
V: TRBV4-3

DNA: TGTGCCAGCGGAACTAGCGGGAGGGCCTATGAGCAGTTCTTC
CDR3: CASGTSGRAYEQFF
D: TRBD2
J: TRBJ2-1
length: 14
size: -
V: TRBV2

DNA: TGTGCCAGCAGTTACTCCTCAGGGGAGACCTACGAGCAGTACTTC
CDR3: CASSYSSGETYEQYF
D: -
J: TRBJ2-7
length: 15
size: -
V: TRBV6-2/TRBV6-3

DNA: TGTGCCAGCAGCGTAGGATCCCGAGCCCAAGAGACCCAGTACTTC
CDR3: CASSVGSRAQETQYF
D: -
J: TRBJ2-5
length: 15
size: -
V: TRBV9

DNA: TGCGCCAGCAGCTTGTCTCCAGCAGGAGAGCAGTTCTTC
CDR3: CASSLSPAGEQFF
D: -
J: TRBJ2-1
length: 13
size: once
V: TRBV5-1

DNA: TGCGCCAGCAGCTTGGTAGCGGGGGATACCCAAGAGACCCAGTACTTC
CDR3: CASSLVAGDTQETQYF
D: TRBD2
J: TRBJ2-5
length: 16
size: -
V: TRBV5-1

DNA: TGTGCCAGCAGGGAAACTAGCGGCCCTTCACCATACAATGAGCAGTTCTTC
CDR3: CASRETSGPSPYNEQFF
D: TRBD2
J: TRBJ2-1
length: 17
size: -
V: TRBV2

DNA: TGCGCCAGCAGTGAGTCGCCCTCCACAGGGGCCTACGAGCAGTACTTC
CDR3: CASSESPSTGAYEQYF
D: TRBD1
J: TRBJ2-7
length: 16
size: few
V: TRBV10-1

DNA: TGTGCCAGCAGCTTTAGCGAATACGAGCAGTACTTC
CDR3: CASSFSEYEQYF
D: -
J: TRBJ2-7
length: 12
size: -
V: TRBV5-8

DNA: TGCGCCAGCAGCCACCCACCGGGACTAGCGGGCCCGAGCTCCTACAATGAGCAGTTCTTC
CDR3: CASSHPPGLAGPSSYNEQFF
D: TRBD2
J: TRBJ2-1
length: 20
size: -
V: TRBV4-1

DNA: TGTGCCAGCAGCCAGGCGGGGGCGAGGGATACGCAGTATTTT
CDR3: CASSQAGARDTQYF
D: -
J: TRBJ2-3
length: 14
size: -
V: TRBV4-2

DNA: TGTGCCAGCAGCTTAATGTACGGGAACGAGCCCCAGCATTTT
CDR3: CASSLMYGNEPQHF
D: -
J: TRBJ1-5
length: 14
size: -
V: TRBV11-2

DNA: TGTGCCAGCAGCCAAGGTGGGGGGGCCGGGGAGCTGTTTTTT
CDR3: CASSQGGGAGELFF
D: TRBD2
J: TRBJ2-2
length: 14
size: once
V: TRBV4-2

DNA: TGTGCCAGCAGCTACGGCGCCCGGTCTAGCCCCTATGAGCAGTTCTTC
CDR3: CASSYGARSSPYEQFF
D: -
J: TRBJ2-1
length: 16
size: -
V: TRBV7-8

DNA: TGCAGTGCTAGTCGAACCAGTAACTACGAGCAGTACTTC
CDR3: CSASRTSNYEQYF
D: -
J: TRBJ2-7
length: 13
size: -
V: TRBV20-1

DNA: TGTGCCAGCAGCGATAGCCGGGGACAGGGGAACACCGGGGAGCTGTTTTTT
CDR3: CASSDSRGQGNTGELFF
D: TRBD1
J: TRBJ2-2
length: 17
size: once
V: TRBV2

DNA: TGTGCCAGCAGCGTTGGGACAGCTTCTAACTATGGCTACACCTTC
CDR3: CASSVGTASNYGYTF
D: TRBD1
J: TRBJ1-2
length: 15
size: once
V: TRBV9

DNA: TGTGCCAGCAGTCTTGGGCGGGGGTCCTCCTACGAGCAGTACTTC
CDR3: CASSLGRGSSYEQYF
D: TRBD2
J: TRBJ2-7
length: 15
size: -
V: TRBV27

DNA: TGTGCCAGCAGCGGGAGCTCCTACAATGAGCAGTTCTTC
CDR3: CASSGSSYNEQFF
D: -
J: TRBJ2-1
length: 13
size: -
V: TRBV6-6

DNA: TGTGCCAGCAGCGATAGTTTTCATTCAGGTATCAATGAGCAGTTCTTC
CDR3: CASSDSFHSGINEQFF
D: -
J: TRBJ2-1
length: 16
size: -
V: TRBV6-4

DNA: TGTGCCACCACCTTAATAGGACAGGGGAATGAGCAGTTCTTC
CDR3: CATTLIGQGNEQFF
D: TRBD1
J: TRBJ2-1
length: 14
size: -
V: TRBV6-6

DNA: TGTGCCAGCAGCCCCAGCCCGACAGAGCCTTACGAGCAGTACTTC
CDR3: CASSPSPTEPYEQYF
D: -
J: TRBJ2-7
length: 15
size: -
V: TRBV5-6

DNA: TGTGCCAGCAGTGGACGGACAGGGAGGACAGAGACCCAGTACTTC
CDR3: CASSGRTGRTETQYF
D: TRBD1
J: TRBJ2-5
length: 15
size: -
V: TRBV6-2/TRBV6-3

DNA: TGTGCCACCAGTGATTTACGAGGGCTTGCAACTAATGAAAAACTGTTTTTT
CDR3: CATSDLRGLATNEKLFF
D: -
J: TRBJ1-4
length: 17
size: once
V: TRBV24-1

DNA: TGTGCCAGTAGTCCTCAGGGCGTTGGGAACCCTGAAGCTTTCTTT
CDR3: CASSPQGVGNPEAFF
D: -
J: TRBJ1-1
length: 15
size: -
V: TRBV19

DNA: TGTGCCAGCAGCTTGGGGGGCGGGAGGGCCGAGAATGAGCAGTTCTTC
CDR3: CASSLGGGRAENEQFF
D: TRBD2
J: TRBJ2-1
length: 16
size: -
V: TRBV5-4

DNA: TGTGCCAGCAGTGTGGGACTAGCGGGGGGGTATGAGCAGTTCTTC
CDR3: CASSVGLAGGYEQFF
D: TRBD2
J: TRBJ2-1
length: 15
size: -
V: TRBV25-1

DNA: TGTGCCAGCAGCTTTGCGGGAGGTGCCTACAATGAGCAGTTCTTC
CDR3: CASSFAGGAYNEQFF
D: TRBD2
J: TRBJ2-1
length: 15
size: -
V: TRBV7-9

DNA: TGTGCCAGCACTACAGGGGGGTTTAACTATGGCTACACCTTC
CDR3: CASTTGGFNYGYTF
D: TRBD1
J: TRBJ1-2
length: 14
size: -
V: TRBV2

DNA: TGTGCCAGCAGTTTATCCCTAACAGATACGCAGTATTTT
CDR3: CASSLSLTDTQYF
D: -
J: TRBJ2-3
length: 13
size: -
V: TRBV12-3/TRBV12-4

DNA: TGTGCCAGCAGCCCCTGGGACAGAGAGGGCACTGAAGCTTTCTTT
CDR3: CASSPWDREGTEAFF
D: TRBD1
J: TRBJ1-1
length: 15
size: -
V: TRBV7-2

DNA: TGTGCCAGCAGTGGGACTAGCGGGAGTCCCACCGGGGAGCTGTTTTTT
CDR3: CASSGTSGSPTGELFF
D: TRBD2
J: TRBJ2-2
length: 16
size: -
V: TRBV2

DNA: TGTGCCAGCAGCGTGGGACTAGCGTCCTCCTACGAGCAGTACTTC
CDR3: CASSVGLASSYEQYF
D: TRBD2
J: TRBJ2-7
length: 15
size: -
V: TRBV9

DNA: TGCAGCGTTGGCAGGGGCGCGGACACTGAAGCTTTCTTT
CDR3: CSVGRGADTEAFF
D: -
J: TRBJ1-1
length: 13
size: -
V: TRBV29-1

DNA: TGTGCCAGCAGTCACACGCCCGGGACAGGCACCATACGACTCTATGGCTACACCTTC
CDR3: CASSHTPGTGTIRLYGYTF
D: TRBD1
J: TRBJ1-2
length: 19
size: -
V: TRBV6-2/TRBV6-3

DNA: TGTGCCAGCAGAGACAGGGATACAGATACGCAGTATTTT
CDR3: CASRDRDTDTQYF
D: TRBD1
J: TRBJ2-3
length: 13
size: -
V: TRBV2

DNA: TGTGCCAGCAGCCCACGGACAGGGTTGAACACTGAAGCTTTCTTT
CDR3: CASSPRTGLNTEAFF
D: TRBD1
J: TRBJ1-1
length: 15
size: -
V: TRBV5-4

DNA: TGTGCCAGCAGCTTCGGGGGGCTGAACACTGAAGCTTTCTTT
CDR3: CASSFGGLNTEAFF
D: -
J: TRBJ1-1
length: 14
size: -
V: TRBV9

DNA: TGCGCCAGCAGCTCGCCGGGCCAAGAGACCCAGTACTTC
CDR3: CASSSPGQETQYF
D: -
J: TRBJ2-5
length: 13
size: -
V: TRBV5-1

DNA: TGTGCCAGCAGTTACACCCGGGATCAGCCCCAGCATTTT
CDR3: CASSYTRDQPQHF
D: -
J: TRBJ1-5
length: 13
size: -
V: TRBV6-6

DNA: TGTGCCAGCAGTGGTCCGGGACAGATGAACACTGAAGCTTTCTTT
CDR3: CASSGPGQMNTEAFF
D: TRBD1
J: TRBJ1-1
length: 15
size: -
V: TRBV2

DNA: TGTGCCAGTAGAAACGGACGGGGCACTGAAGCTTTCTTT
CDR3: CASRNGRGTEAFF
D: -
J: TRBJ1-1
length: 13
size: -
V: TRBV19

DNA: TGTGCCAGCAGCAACCCTAGCGGGTGGACAGATACGCAGTATTTT
CDR3: CASSNPSGWTDTQYF
D: TRBD2
J: TRBJ2-3
length: 15
size: -
V: TRBV11-2

DNA: TGTGCCAGCAGGCCACAGGGAGATCTCTATGGCTACACCTTC
CDR3: CASRPQGDLYGYTF
D: -
J: TRBJ1-2
length: 14
size: -
V: TRBV6-5

DNA: TGTGCCAGCGCCCCCCGGGAGGGCGGCTACACCTTC
CDR3: CASAPREGGYTF
D: -
J: TRBJ1-2
length: 12
size: -
V: TRBV18

DNA: TGTGCCAGCAGCCAAGATCTCGACGAGCAGTACTTC
CDR3: CASSQDLDEQYF
D: -
J: TRBJ2-7
length: 12
size: -
V: TRBV3-1/TRBV3-2

DNA: TGTGCCTGGAATCCGGGAGGGGGGCCTGAAGCTTTCTTT
CDR3: CAWNPGGGPEAFF
D: -
J: TRBJ1-1
length: 13
size: -
V: TRBV30